The 18 T cell receptor beta chains reported below all come from one sample, sequenced in a study of CD8+ T cells in alopecia areata. Investigators isolated RNA and reverse transcribed it into cDNA to act as the sequencing template. Repertoires were generated with immunoSEQ multiplex PCR, while TCRdb's copy carries only in-frame clones and drops some. The table records roughly 30,000 clones, roughly 58% of them present only once. Material for sequencing was NKG2D-high CD8+ T cells sorted from blood. The receptors were sampled from a human donor with alopecia areata.

This clone has a handful of counts. The gene calls are TRBV23-1 and TRBJ2-7; no definite D call. TRBV23-1 is recorded as an ORF, its role being uncertain. The V gene lost 4 bases and the J gene lost 5 bases, with 15 bases spanning the gap. This CDR3 region has 14 residues. CDR3 residues: CASSRRWRGDEQYF. CDR3 nucleotide sequence: TGCGCCAGCAGTCGCCGTTGGAGAGGCGACGAGCAGTACTTC.

The rearrangement uses TRBV28 and TRBJ2-7; maybe TRBD2 (7 bases). Germline V gives CDR1 MDHEN, CDR2 SYDVKM. The V end lost 6 bases, the J end lost 3 bases, and 21 bases lay between the germline ends. CDR3 size: 16 residues. The CDR3 DNA is TGTGCCAGCAGGGGACTACAGGGACCTACTCTCTACGAGCAGTACTTC. It yields the protein CASRGLQGPTLYEQYF.

The chain recombines TRBV19 with TRBJ2-1; TRBD2 agrees at 11 bases. The junction had 10 bases not matched to a gene; V was cut back by 3 bases and J by 3 bases. Germline V gene lookup returns CDR1 LNHDA and CDR2 SQIVND (reference sequence). CDR3 length equals 18 residues. The CDR3 nucleotides are TGTGCCAGTAGTATGGGTAGTAGCGGGGGGGTGGACTACAATGAGCAGTTCTTC. Translation gives CASSMGSSGGVDYNEQFF.

The chain links TRBV29-1 to TRBJ2-7; D gene unclear. The V gene's germline CDR1 is SQVTM and CDR2 ANQGSEA. The V and J ends lost 4 bases and 5 bases respectively, with 15 bases between them. CDR3 length: 13 residues. The CDR3, as DNA: TGCAGCGTTGTGTCGTCGCTCCTAGACGAGCAGTACTTC. Translation: CSVVSSLLDEQYF.

The rearrangement uses TRBV4-2 and TRBJ2-5, with a weak D call TRBD1 (7 bases). The V end lost 0 bases, the J end lost 2 bases, and 19 bases lay between the germline ends. CDR1 and CDR2 from the germline V gene are LGHNA and YNFKEQ. This CDR3 has 18 residues. The CDR3 DNA sequence: TGTGCCAGCAGCCAAGATGGAGGGGGCGGCGATATACAAGAGACCCAGTACTTC. Its translation is CASSQDGGGGDIQETQYF.

The chain uses TRBV29-1 and TRBJ2-1; 11 nucleotides agree with TRBD2. Trimming removed 6 bases from V and 5 bases from J; junction bases left unmatched: 6. The CDR3 loop spans 14 amino acids. Germline V gene data show CDR1 as SQVTM and CDR2 as ANQGSEA. The CDR3 spells CSVEGLAVNNEQFF. DNA of the CDR3: TGCAGCGTAGAGGGACTAGCGGTCAACAATGAGCAGTTCTTC.

This clone was seen a few times. The V and J genes are TRBV28 and TRBJ2-5; 12 nucleotides agree with TRBD2. V was clipped by 7 bases and J by 9 bases; unmatched bases: 9. Germline V lookup: CDR1 MDHEN, CDR2 SYDVKM. There are 14 residues in the CDR3. CDR3 protein: CASTSGRAPGPQYF. The CDR3 nucleotides are TGTGCCAGCACTAGCGGGAGGGCCCCGGGGCCCCAGTACTTC.

The gene calls are TRBV29-1 and TRBJ2-7; D may be TRBD2 (7 bases). This CDR3 comprises 13 residues. Germline V gene lookup returns CDR1 SQVTM and CDR2 ANQGSEA. Trimming shortened V by 5 bases and J by 1 base, and 12 bases separated the two germline ends. CDR3 sequence reads: CSVLQGGSYEQYF. CDR3 nucleotides: TGCAGCGTTTTACAGGGAGGGTCCTACGAGCAGTACTTC.

The CDR3 reads CASSLGSERTNEKLFF. The CDR3 DNA reads TGCGCCAGCAGCTTGGGCTCGGAGAGAACTAATGAAAAACTGTTTTTT. The chain is built from TRBV5-1 and TRBJ1-4; D gene uncertain. Deletions cut 0 bases from V and 1 base from J, with 10 bases between. CDR3 length: 16 amino acids. CDR1 and CDR2 from the germline V gene are SGHRS and YFSETQ.

The V and J genes are TRBV4-1 and TRBJ2-1; D perhaps matches TRBD1 (6 bases). Between the trimmed V and J ends, which lost 1 base and 3 bases, there was a span of 10 bases. The CDR3 extends over 15 amino acids. Germline assignment: CDR1 MGHRA and CDR2 YSYEKL. For the CDR3, the DNA is TGCGCCAGCAGCCAAGCAGGGGTCGACTACAATGAGCAGTTCTTC. As protein: CASSQAGVDYNEQFF.

The gene calls are TRBV29-1 and TRBJ2-5; D unresolved. The V gene's germline CDR1 is SQVTM and CDR2 ANQGSEA. CDR3 length equals 12 residues. Trimming removed 6 bases from V and 4 bases from J, with 12 bases in between. CDR3 DNA sequence: TGCAGCGTCATAGACAATCGAGAGACCCAGTACTTC. It specifies CSVIDNRETQYF.

This clone was seen a single time. The chain joins TRBV7-8 to TRBJ2-7; no clear D. Germline V gives CDR1 SGHVS, CDR2 FQNEAQ. There are 13 residues in the CDR3. Trimming removed 1 base from V and 2 bases from J, with 6 bases in between. Here the CDR3 DNA reads TGTGCCAGCAGCTTAGAGCGAACCTACGAGCAGTACTTC. As protein: CASSLERTYEQYF.

This clone appeared a single time. The chain is built from TRBV28 and TRBJ1-5; TRBD1 is a possible D gene (5 bases). The CDR3 length is 9 residues. CDR1 MDHEN and CDR2 SYDVKM come from the germline V gene. The V end lost 11 bases, the J end lost 6 bases, and 5 bases lay between the germline ends. This CDR3 reads CAGGQPQHF. DNA of the CDR3: TGTGCCGGGGGTCAGCCCCAGCATTTT.

This clone occurred a few times. The chain has TRBV5-6 and TRBJ2-7; D is ambiguous. The V and J ends lost 0 bases and 0 bases respectively, with 4 bases between them. This CDR3 comprises 13 residues. Per the germline V gene, CDR1 is SGHDT and CDR2 is YYEEEE. CDR3 loop: CASSLVSSYEQYF. CDR3 bases: TGTGCCAGCAGCTTGGTAAGCTCCTACGAGCAGTACTTC.

The chain recombines TRBV28 with TRBJ2-2; 9 bases fit TRBD1. Germline assignment: CDR1 MDHEN and CDR2 SYDVKM. V shed 3 bases, J shed 7 bases, and the junction held 9 bases outside the gene matches. The CDR3 length is 16 residues. The chain's CDR3 is CASSFRQGVFVGELFF. DNA of the CDR3: TGTGCCAGCAGTTTTCGACAGGGGGTCTTCGTCGGGGAGCTGTTTTTT.

The V gene is TRBV7-6, the J gene TRBJ2-5; 8 bases agree with TRBD1. The CDR3 runs 14 residues. Germline loops: CDR1 SGHVS, CDR2 FNYEAQ. V was clipped by 7 bases and J by 2 bases; unmatched bases: 6. The CDR3 loop reads CASIPDRAQETQYF. DNA of the CDR3: TGTGCCAGCATCCCGGACAGGGCACAAGAGACCCAGTACTTC.

The gene calls are TRBV19 and TRBJ2-1; D gene ambiguous. This CDR3 comprises 16 residues. Per germline, CDR1 LNHDA and CDR2 SQIVND (reference sequence). V was pared by 5 bases and J by 2 bases, with 16 bases between. The CDR3 DNA reads TGTGCCAGTAGTCCCAAAGACGGACGAACCTACAATGAGCAGTTCTTC. Amino acids: CASSPKDGRTYNEQFF. Supplemented by reference TRBV19 and TRBJ2-1, the full variable domain reads DGGITQSPKYLFRKEGQNVTLSCEQNLNHDAMYWYRQDPGQGLRLIYYSQIVNDFQKGDIAEGYSVSREKKESFPLTVTSAQKNPTAFYLCASSPKDGRTYNEQFFGPGTRLTVL.

This clone was detected a few times. CDR3 sequence reads: CSVGSENIQYF. CDR3 nucleotides: TGCAGCGTTGGGTCCGAGAACATTCAGTACTTC. The chain recombines TRBV29-1 with TRBJ2-4; D not certain. CDR1 is SQVTM, CDR2 ANQGSEA, per germline. The CDR3 has 11 amino acids. V gave up 4 bases and J gave up 7 bases, with 8 bases separating them. Drawing the rest from reference TRBV29-1 and TRBJ2-4, the complete variable domain is SAVISQKPSRDICQRGTSLTIQCQVDSQVTMMFWYRQQPGQSLTLIATANQGSEATYESGFVIDKFPISRPNLTFSTLTVSNMSPEDSSIYLCSVGSENIQYFGAGTRLSVL.